These 11 T cell receptor beta chains came from one sample sequenced in a study of OX40 agonist ivuxolimab in advanced cancers. Libraries were constructed by the immunoSEQ multiplex PCR assay. TCRdb took over this immuneACCESS table, retaining in-frame rearrangements with V and J assigned. Such tables are incomplete; in checked studies, under half of the missing clones stem from an unresolved V gene, and the remainder is unexplained. The sample profile shows some 60,000 clones; under 95% of them were found once. 10% to 15% of the sample rests with the top ten. The sample consisted of CD4+ or CD8+ T cells sorted from blood, taken in a trial of the OX40 agonist ivuxolimab. These TCRs come from an adult with an advanced solid tumor such as melanoma, head and neck, liver or kidney cancer.

J is TRBJ2-7 and V is TRBV7-9; TRBD2 matches 13 bases. The germline V gene has CDR1 SEHNR and CDR2 FQNEAQ (reference sequence). The CDR3 has 16 amino acids. J lost 4 bases, V lost 4 bases, and 7 bases had no gene match. CDR3 DNA: TGTGCCAGCAGCTCCGCCACTAGCGGGAGGGTGTACGAGCAGTACTTC. This sequence encodes CASSSATSGRVYEQYF.

J is TRBJ2-1 and V is TRBV5-5; TRBD2 is a possible D gene (5 bases). The CDR3 sequence is 15 residues long. Germline V lookup: CDR1 SGHKS, CDR2 YYEKEE (reference sequence). The ends were cut back, 0 bases at V and 2 bases at J, with 9 bases in the middle. The DNA of the CDR3 is TGTGCCAGCAGCTTGGAGCTAGCAGCCTACAATGAGCAGTTCTTC. It specifies CASSLELAAYNEQFF.

In this sample, this clone turned up once. The genes are TRBV7-8 and TRBJ1-4; D call uncertain. This CDR3 spans 15 amino acids. Germline CDR1 is SGHVS and CDR2 is FQNEAQ. V was clipped by 1 base and J by 1 base, with 7 bases between them. CDR3 protein: CASSLVAGTNEKLFF. CDR3 in DNA: TGTGCCAGCAGCTTAGTGGCTGGAACTAATGAAAAACTGTTTTTT.

V is TRBV14 and J is TRBJ1-5; 7 bases line up with TRBD1. With 4 bases clipped from V and 4 bases from J, the junction kept 4 bases outside the gene matches. Germline CDR1 SGHDN, CDR2 FVKESK. CDR3 length: 14 residues. The CDR3 nucleotides are TGTGCCAGCAGCCCCGGGGACAGTAATCAGCCCCAGCATTTT. Translated, it gives CASSPGDSNQPQHF.

The chain recombines TRBV4-3 with TRBJ2-5, with 8 bases identical to TRBD2. TRBJ2-7 explains the end of the DNA better; the J call may be wrong. CDR3 length: 15 residues. Germline V lookup: CDR1 LGHNA, CDR2 YSLEER. CDR3 coding DNA: TGCGCCAGCAGCCCCGGGGGGGGTGGGCCCTACGAGCAGTACTTC. This encodes CASSPGGGGPYEQYF.

This clone was detected a few times. The chain is built from TRBV4-3 and TRBJ2-1; D may be TRBD1 or TRBD2 (5 bases each). The V and J ends lost 1 base and 2 bases respectively, with 9 bases between them. This CDR3 contains 15 residues. Germline assignment: CDR1 LGHNA and CDR2 YSLEER. CDR3 sequence: CASSQARGPYNEQFF. DNA for the CDR3: TGCGCCAGCAGCCAAGCCCGGGGCCCCTACAATGAGCAGTTCTTC.

In its sample, this clone was seen once. The rearrangement joins TRBV4-2 to TRBJ1-3; D is unclear. The CDR3 length is 11 residues. V was trimmed by 7 bases and J by 8 bases, leaving 9 bases between them. The germline V gene encodes CDR1 LGHNA and CDR2 YNFKEQ. CDR3 sequence reads: CASTYGDTIYF. CDR3 in DNA: TGTGCCAGCACCTACGGTGACACCATATATTTT.

This clone was recorded only once. The chain uses TRBV27 and TRBJ2-7, with D perhaps TRBD2 (6 bases). The CDR3 has 13 residues. The V gene's germline CDR1 is MNHEY and CDR2 SMNVEV (reference sequence). Trimming cost V 4 bases and J 0 bases, with 7 bases left between them. The CDR3 DNA reads TGTGCCAGCAGTTCGGGACTCTCCTACGAGCAGTACTTC. This gives the protein CASSSGLSYEQYF.

J is TRBJ2-6 and V is TRBV19; D not certain. This CDR3 has 14 amino acids. Trimming took 2 bases from V and 5 from J, leaving 7 bases between them. Germline V lookup: CDR1 LNHDA, CDR2 SQIVND (reference sequence). The CDR3 spells CASSISSWANVLTF. The DNA of the CDR3 is TGTGCCAGTAGTATAAGTTCTTGGGCCAACGTCCTGACTTTC.

The chain links TRBV7-9 to TRBJ2-7, with D perhaps TRBD1 (5 bases). V was pared by 5 bases and J by 4 bases, with 18 bases between. This CDR3 spans 15 amino acids. Germline V CDR1 and CDR2: SEHNR, FQNEAQ (reference sequence). The CDR3 loop reads CASSPRDRAAYEQYF. CDR3 in DNA: TGTGCCAGCAGCCCCAGGGATAGGGCGGCTTACGAGCAGTACTTC.

About this clone: At one boundary the junction diverges from the germline segment, which might be a read error. This chain uses TRBV29-1 with TRBJ1-2, with D perhaps matching TRBD1 (5 bases). The CDR3 has 10 residues. CDR1 is SQVTM, CDR2 ANQGSEA, per germline. CDR3 amino acids: CSAFQDGAIF. In DNA, the CDR3 is TGCAGCGCCTTCCAGGACGGGGCCATCTTC.